This note documents a single TCR beta chain sequence. Its antigen is as yet unknown. The sample is drawn from a study of cytomegalovirus exposure and HLA in healthy donors. Study-level points and caveats: The Asian-associated ancestry cluster reportedly had fewer N-insertions than the roughly 720-donor mean in a later analysis. Across donors, presence/absence analyses took sequencing depth to be roughly uniform.

13 Jbeta primers and 60 Vbeta primers were used for the PCR. Repertoires were generated with immunoSEQ multiplex PCR, while TCRdb's copy carries only in-frame clones and drops some. Here the sample spans approximately 140,000 clones, about 80% being singletons. CDR1 and CDR2 from the germline V gene are ENHRY and SYGVKD. Trimming left V 6 bases short and J 2 bases short, with 27 bases between. The CDR3 has 19 residues. The J gene is TRBJ2-3, the V gene TRBV10-3; D might be TRBD2 (6 bases). This receptor was identified in a boy aged 2-9 years in good health and CMV-seronegative. The sequenced sample consisted of PBMCs. The CDR3 region is CAISAPSRALGGVTDTQYF. The CDR3 coding sequence is TGTGCCATCAGCGCCCCAAGCCGGGCCCTCGGCGGGGTCACAGATACGCAGTATTTT.